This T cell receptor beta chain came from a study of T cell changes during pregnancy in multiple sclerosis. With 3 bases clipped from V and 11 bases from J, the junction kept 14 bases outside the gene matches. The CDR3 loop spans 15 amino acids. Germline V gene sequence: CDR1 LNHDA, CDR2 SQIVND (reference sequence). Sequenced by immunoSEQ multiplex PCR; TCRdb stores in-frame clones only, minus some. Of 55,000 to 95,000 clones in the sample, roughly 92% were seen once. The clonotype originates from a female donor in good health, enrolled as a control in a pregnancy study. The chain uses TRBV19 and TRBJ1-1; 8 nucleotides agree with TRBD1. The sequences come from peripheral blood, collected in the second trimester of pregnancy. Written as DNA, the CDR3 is TGTGCCAGTAGTATTGGAGGGCGACAGGGGCCCAACGCTTTCTTT. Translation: CASSIGGRQGPNAFF.